One and the same sample provided the 19 T cell receptor beta chains below, sequenced in a study of T cell changes during pregnancy in multiple sclerosis. The assay was immunoSEQ multiplex PCR, and TCRdb's table has in-frame clones only and misses some. The repertoire consists of fewer than 95,000 clones, with approximately 92% occurring once and the leading ten covering about 3.9%. The specimen was peripheral blood, collected in the first trimester of pregnancy. The source is a female donor with multiple sclerosis, enrolled in a pregnancy study.

V usage is TRBV27 and J usage is TRBJ2-7; TRBD1 agrees at 10 bases. The junction had 3 bases not matched to a gene; V was cut back by 5 bases and J by 2 bases. Germline V CDR1 and CDR2: MNHEY, SMNVEV (reference sequence). The CDR3 runs 14 residues. The CDR3 DNA reads TGTGCCAGCAGTCCAGGACAGGGGGCCTACGAGCAGTACTTC. Its protein is CASSPGQGAYEQYF.

This chain uses TRBV6-1 with TRBJ2-2; 11 bases line up with TRBD1. V dropped 3 bases and J dropped 6; count of bases not matched to a gene: 3. The germline V gene encodes CDR1 MNHNS and CDR2 SASEGT. The CDR3 spans 15 residues. For the CDR3, the DNA is TGTGCCAGCAGTGATGGACAGGGGGCATCCGGGGAGCTGTTTTTT. It codes for CASSDGQGASGELFF.

The chain links TRBV7-2 to TRBJ1-3, with D possibly being TRBD1 (6 bases). V dropped 6 bases and J dropped 0 bases, with 12 bases sitting between them. The CDR3 length is 15 residues. The germline CDR1 and CDR2 sequences are SGHTA and FQGNSA. Here the CDR3 reads CASRATGNSGNTIYF. The DNA for the CDR3 is TGTGCCAGCAGAGCTACAGGGAACTCTGGAAACACCATATATTTT.

The chain couples TRBV9 to TRBJ2-3; 7 nucleotides match TRBD2. J was trimmed by 2 bases and V by 6 bases; bases with no gene match: 6. The CDR3 totals 14 residues. Germline V gene sequence: CDR1 SGDLS, CDR2 YYNGEE. The DNA for the CDR3 is TGTGCCAGCAACGGGGGGATGAACACAGATACGCAGTATTTT. Protein product: CASNGGMNTDTQYF.

This clone was detected a few times. CDR3 nucleotides: TGCGCCAGCAGCCAAGATGACGAGGGATTCGCTGGCTACACCTTC. It codes for CASSQDDEGFAGYTF. The chain couples TRBV4-1 to TRBJ1-2; D remains ambiguous. The length of the CDR3 is 15 residues. Germline CDR1 MGHRA, CDR2 YSYEKL. The ends were cut back, 0 bases at V and 7 bases at J, with 15 bases in the middle.

The chain is built from TRBV6-1 and TRBJ1-6, with D hard to call. The CDR3 has 15 residues. The ends were cut back, 5 bases at V and 7 bases at J, with 15 bases in the middle. Looked up from germline, CDR1 is MNHNS and CDR2 is SASEGT. Here the CDR3 DNA reads TGTGCCAGCAGTTTAACAGTCCCTGGGAATTCACCCCTCCACTTT. Its translation is CASSLTVPGNSPLHF.

J is TRBJ1-1 and V is TRBV2; maybe TRBD1 (5 bases). This CDR3 comprises 14 residues. Trimming pared 5 bases from V and 4 bases from J, leaving 14 bases between. CDR1 SNHLY and CDR2 FYNNEI come from the germline V gene. CDR3 region: CASSFGHQGTEAFF. The DNA of the CDR3 is TGTGCCAGCAGTTTCGGACATCAAGGCACTGAAGCTTTCTTT.

The rearrangement links TRBV9 to TRBJ2-3; 11 bases agree with TRBD2. This CDR3 contains 14 residues. The V gene end was trimmed by 2 bases and the J gene end by 5 bases; junction bases not matched to a gene: 1. The germline gives CDR1 SGDLS, CDR2 YYNGEE. Here the CDR3 reads CASSVGTSGDTQYF. The CDR3 region has the DNA TGTGCCAGCAGCGTCGGGACTAGCGGAGATACGCAGTATTTT.

In this sample, this clone turned up once. The chain carries TRBV13 and TRBJ2-1; 11 bases agree with TRBD2. V gave up 4 bases and J gave up 4 bases; unmatched junction bases: 6. Germline V gene lookup returns CDR1 PRHDT and CDR2 FYEKMQ (reference sequence). The CDR3 sequence is 16 residues long. The DNA for the CDR3 is TGTGCCAGCAGCTCCCCCGGGACTAGCGGATACAATGAGCAGTTCTTC. It is translated as CASSSPGTSGYNEQFF.

The chain couples TRBV5-4 to TRBJ2-3; TRBD2 agrees at 7 bases. Per germline, CDR1 SGHNT and CDR2 YYREEE (reference sequence). Trimming took 0 bases from V and 0 from J; bases not matched to a gene: 1. CDR3 length: 15 amino acids. CDR3 coding DNA: TGTGCCAGCAGCTTGGGGCGGGGGAGCACAGATACGCAGTATTTT. Its translation is CASSLGRGSTDTQYF.

The chain uses TRBV11-1 and TRBJ2-5; tentatively, D is TRBD1 (6 bases). Per germline, CDR1 SGHAT and CDR2 FQDESV (reference sequence). The CDR3 is 13 residues long. V lost 5 bases and J 3 bases, leaving 10 bases between the germline ends. In DNA form, the CDR3 reads TGTGCCAGCAGCGCCCCAGGGGAAGAGACCCAGTACTTC. Protein product: CASSAPGEETQYF.

The V call is TRBV7-6, the J call TRBJ2-3; D not certain. The V gene lost 0 bases and the J gene lost 5 bases, with 15 bases spanning the gap. Germline V lookup: CDR1 SGHVS, CDR2 FNYEAQ. The CDR3 totals 16 residues. CDR3 coding DNA: TGTGCCAGCAGCTTAGCGAGGAATTTGGTTAGAGATACGCAGTATTTT. As protein: CASSLARNLVRDTQYF.

This rearrangement joins TRBV5-1 to TRBJ2-7, with 8 bases matching TRBD1. The CDR3 is 15 amino acids. The V segment lost 3 bases and the J segment 6 bases; nucleotides outside the gene matches: 11. In germline, CDR1 is SGHRS, CDR2 YFSETQ. Here the CDR3 reads CASSSGQGSTFEQYF. In DNA form, the CDR3 reads TGCGCCAGCAGCTCCGGACAGGGATCTACGTTCGAGCAGTACTTC. Drawing the rest from reference TRBV5-1 and TRBJ2-7, the complete variable domain is KAGVTQTPRYLIKTRGQQVTLSCSPISGHRSVSWYQQTPGQGLQFLFEYFSETQRNKGNFPGRFSGRQFSNSRSEMNVSTLELGDSALYLCASSSGQGSTFEQYFGPGTRLTVT.

The rearrangement links TRBV7-9 to TRBJ1-2, with 10 nucleotides matching TRBD1. The CDR3 loop spans 16 amino acids. The junction had 13 bases not matched to a gene; V was cut back by 5 bases and J by 7 bases. Per germline, CDR1 SEHNR and CDR2 FQNEAQ (reference sequence). The CDR3 region has the DNA TGTGCCAGCAGCCAACCCACCGGACAGGGGGGACGTGGCTACACCTTC. This gives the protein CASSQPTGQGGRGYTF.

The V call is TRBV2, the J call TRBJ1-2; a weak D match, TRBD1 (6 bases). Trimming stripped 4 bases from V and 4 bases from J, with 13 bases between. This CDR3 is built from 14 residues. Germline lookup yields CDR1 SNHLY and CDR2 FYNNEI. CDR3 loop: CASSGTSQGYGYTF. DNA of the CDR3: TGTGCCAGCAGTGGGACCTCACAGGGCTATGGCTACACCTTC. Complete variable domain (other parts from reference TRBV2 and TRBJ1-2): EPEVTQTPSHQVTQMGQEVILRCVPISNHLYFYWYRQILGQKVEFLVSFYNNEISEKSEIFDDQFSVERPDGSNFTLKIRSTKLEDSAMYFCASSGTSQGYGYTFGSGTRLTVV.

To note about this clone: At one end the junction does not follow the germline gene, possibly because of a read error. This sequence joins TRBV6-6 and TRBJ1-6; no firm D call. The V gene's germline CDR1 is MNHNY and CDR2 SVGAGI (reference sequence). This CDR3 spans 11 amino acids. CDR3 protein: CASSYVQWAGF. The CDR3 region has the DNA TGTGCCAGCAGTTACGTCCAGTGGGCCGGCTTT.

The chain couples TRBV5-1 to TRBJ2-1; D may be TRBD1 (6 bases). V lost 0 bases and J 0 bases, leaving 10 bases between the germline ends. Germline assignment: CDR1 SGHRS and CDR2 YFSETQ. This CDR3 comprises 16 residues. This CDR3 is CASSLGTGSSYNEQFF. In DNA, the CDR3 is TGCGCCAGCAGCTTGGGAACAGGGAGCTCCTACAATGAGCAGTTCTTC.

This clone has a single count. V and J are TRBV9 and TRBJ1-3, with D possibly TRBD1 on 6 matching bases. Germline-derived CDR1 and CDR2 are SGDLS and YYNGEE. The CDR3 has 14 residues. V was trimmed by 4 bases and J by 10 bases, leaving 18 bases between them. Here the CDR3 reads CASSPTGGAGTIYF. CDR3 sequence (DNA): TGTGCCAGCAGCCCAACCGGGGGGGCTGGAACCATATATTTT.

In the case of this clone: Other DNA sequences in this specimen translate into the identical CDR3. V and J are TRBV7-8 and TRBJ1-1; a weak D match, TRBD1 (5 bases). The germline gives CDR1 SGHVS, CDR2 FQNEAQ. The CDR3 contains 12 residues. Trimming removed 8 bases from V and 4 bases from J, with 11 bases in between. Here the CDR3 DNA reads TGTGCCAGCGGGCAGGGTGGCACTGAAGCTTTCTTT. Protein product: CASGQGGTEAFF. Using reference TRBV7-8 and TRBJ1-1 for the parts outside the CDR3, the full variable domain is GAGVSQSPRYKVAKRGQDVALRCDPISGHVSLFWYQQALGQGPEFLTYFQNEAQLDKSGLPSDRFFAERPEGSVSTLKIQRTQQEDSAVYLCASGQGGTEAFFGQGTRLTVV.